Listed below are T cell receptor beta chains from one sample, sequenced in a study of blood T cell repertoires in COVID-19. TCRdb's copy holds only in-frame clones and misses some; the assay was immunoSEQ multiplex PCR. The sample carries more than 65,000 clones, about four fifths recorded once. Sequenced: peripheral blood. The source of these receptors is a human donor in a cohort sampled during active COVID-19. The CDR3 runs from the conserved cysteine through the conserved F or W. The D gene is left open where the match is weak. Part of the rows lack a size; the others show once, few, many or a class for expanded clones.

V	D	J	size	CDR3	DNA
TRBV18	TRBD1	TRBJ2-5	.	CASSPRQGWEETQYF	TGTGCCAGCTCACCTCGACAGGGCTGGGAAGAGACCCAGTACTTC
TRBV2	TRBD1	TRBJ2-2	.	CASKGARATGELFF	TGTGCCAGCAAGGGGGCGCGGGCCACCGGGGAGCTGTTTTTT
TRBV27	.	TRBJ2-4	.	CASSLSIAKNIQYF	TGTGCCAGCAGTTTATCTATAGCCAAAAACATTCAGTACTTC
TRBV19	TRBD1	TRBJ2-6	.	CASRRTGGMRPGANVLTF	TGTGCCAGTAGACGGACAGGGGGAATGAGACCTGGGGCCAACGTCCTGACTTTC
TRBV18	TRBD2	TRBJ2-7	.	CASSPGAGEVYEQYF	TGTGCCAGCTCACCCGGAGCGGGAGAGGTCTACGAGCAGTACTTC
TRBV5-1	.	TRBJ1-1	.	CASSPGIWGRNTEAFF	TGCGCCAGCAGCCCCGGCATTTGGGGGCGGAACACTGAAGCTTTCTTT
TRBV30	TRBD2	TRBJ2-1	few	CAWSPSGGNQEQFF	TGTGCCTGGAGTCCCAGCGGGGGCAATCAGGAGCAGTTCTTC
TRBV19	TRBD2	TRBJ2-1	.	CATRVAGEGYNEQFF	TGTGCGACGCGAGTAGCGGGAGAAGGGTACAATGAGCAGTTCTTC
TRBV24-1	.	TRBJ2-3	.	CATSEAADTQYF	TGTGCCACCAGTGAGGCCGCCGATACGCAGTATTTT
TRBV28	TRBD1	TRBJ2-4	.	CASSSGQVTIQYF	TGTGCCAGCAGTTCTGGACAGGTGACGATTCAGTACTTC
TRBV3-1/TRBV3-2	.	TRBJ1-2	.	CASSQGGVGYTF	TGTGCCAGCAGCCAAGGGGGGGTTGGCTACACCTTC
TRBV24-1	.	TRBJ1-5	.	CATSSYSNQPQHF	TGTGCCACCAGTTCGTACTCCAATCAGCCCCAGCATTTT
TRBV20-1	TRBD2	TRBJ2-3	.	CSASPDSGRAGTDTQYF	TGCAGTGCTAGTCCAGATAGCGGGAGGGCCGGAACAGATACGCAGTATTTT
TRBV5-1	.	TRBJ2-3	.	CASSSDRPTDTQYF	TGCGCCAGCAGCTCGGACAGACCTACAGATACGCAGTATTTT
TRBV6-5	TRBD2	TRBJ2-1	.	CASRTSGGDNEQFF	TGTGCCAGCAGAACTAGCGGGGGGGACAATGAGCAGTTCTTC
TRBV7-9	.	TRBJ1-2	.	CASTRMGGYTF	TGTGCCAGCACCCGGATGGGGGGATACACCTTC
TRBV7-8	.	TRBJ1-2	.	CASSLALAGVQGYTF	TGTGCCAGCAGCTTAGCGTTGGCAGGGGTTCAGGGCTACACCTTC
TRBV5-6	.	TRBJ1-4	.	CASRLTGTEKLFF	TGTGCCAGCAGACTTACAGGGACCGAAAAACTGTTTTTT
TRBV7-9	.	TRBJ1-5	.	CASSRGIGTQDQPQHF	TGTGCCAGCAGCCGGGGCATCGGGACACAAGATCAGCCCCAGCATTTT
TRBV27	.	TRBJ1-1	few	CASSFQQGTEAFF	TGTGCCAGCAGTTTCCAACAGGGAACTGAAGCTTTCTTT
TRBV11-2	.	TRBJ1-4	many	CASSLVLGVNEKLFF	TGTGCCAGCAGCTTAGTACTGGGAGTTAATGAAAAACTGTTTTTT
TRBV28	.	TRBJ2-1	.	CASSLGRVNEQFF	TGTGCCAGCAGTTTGGGCAGGGTCAATGAGCAGTTCTTC
TRBV7-9	.	TRBJ2-2	.	CASSSASVENTGELFF	TGTGCCAGCAGCTCCGCTTCGGTAGAGAACACCGGGGAGCTGTTTTTT
TRBV4-1	.	TRBJ1-5	once	CASSQDGVRPQHF	TGCGCCAGCAGCCAAGACGGGGTGCGGCCCCAGCATTTT
TRBV7-2	.	TRBJ2-7	.	CASSRDNGAYEQYF	TGTGCCAGCAGCCGCGACAACGGGGCCTACGAGCAGTACTTC
TRBV5-1	.	TRBJ1-6	once	CASSLEGRENSPLHF	TGCGCCAGCAGCTTGGAAGGACGGGAAAATTCACCCCTCCACTTT
TRBV7-9	.	TRBJ1-2	many	CASSLSGQSYGYTF	TGTGCCAGCAGCTTAAGTGGACAGAGCTATGGCTACACCTTC
TRBV5-1	TRBD1	TRBJ2-1	.	CASSPSDRAWEQFF	TGCGCCAGCAGCCCCTCGGACAGGGCCTGGGAGCAGTTCTTC
TRBV18	.	TRBJ2-2	.	CASSPPRSDTGELFF	TGTGCCAGCTCACCTCCTAGGTCGGACACCGGGGAGCTGTTTTTT
TRBV15	TRBD2	TRBJ2-3	.	CATSRDWGSGGDTQYF	TGTGCCACCAGCAGAGATTGGGGTAGCGGGGGGGATACGCAGTATTTT
TRBV6-6	TRBD1	TRBJ2-7	.	CASSPGTGGTGEQYF	TGTGCCAGCAGCCCGGGGACAGGGGGTACTGGGGAGCAGTACTTC
TRBV11-2	TRBD2	TRBJ2-1	.	CASSRRTSGISYNEQFF	TGTGCCAGCAGCCGCCGGACTAGCGGGATCTCCTACAATGAGCAGTTCTTC
TRBV13	TRBD1	TRBJ2-2	few	CASSIRQGDTGELFF	TGTGCCAGCAGCATTAGACAGGGGGACACCGGGGAGCTGTTTTTT
TRBV7-8	.	TRBJ2-5	.	CASSPVTAYQETQYF	TGTGCCAGCAGCCCGGTGACAGCGTACCAAGAGACCCAGTACTTC
TRBV15	TRBD1	TRBJ1-4	.	CATSRVGVPGQGTANEKLFF	TGTGCCACCAGCAGAGTCGGAGTTCCGGGACAGGGGACGGCTAATGAAAAACTGTTTTTT
TRBV10-3	.	TRBJ1-2	.	CAISERGRAYNYGYTF	TGTGCCATCAGTGAGAGGGGAAGGGCCTACAACTATGGCTACACCTTC
TRBV14	TRBD1	TRBJ1-5	.	CASARGPNQPQHF	TGTGCCAGTGCCAGGGGGCCCAATCAGCCCCAGCATTTT
TRBV18	.	TRBJ2-7	.	CASSPPDRHPGEQYF	TGTGCCAGCTCACCACCCGACAGGCACCCGGGCGAGCAGTACTTC
TRBV29-1	.	TRBJ2-1	.	CSVFGLVNSYNEQFF	TGCAGCGTTTTTGGACTCGTGAACTCCTACAATGAGCAGTTCTTC
TRBV6-1	.	TRBJ1-6	.	CASSDQGHGSPLHF	TGTGCCAGCAGTGACCAGGGGCATGGCTCACCCCTCCACTTT
TRBV18	.	TRBJ2-7	.	CASSPAGLNYEQYF	TGTGCCAGCTCACCGGCAGGGTTAAACTACGAGCAGTACTTC
TRBV19	TRBD1	TRBJ2-5	few	CASSTGGGETQYF	TGTGCCAGTAGTACAGGGGGCGGAGAGACCCAGTACTTC
TRBV5-1	TRBD2	TRBJ2-1	.	CASSQPQTSESSYNEQFF	TGCGCCAGCAGCCAACCTCAGACTAGCGAAAGCTCCTACAATGAGCAGTTCTTC
TRBV6-5	.	TRBJ1-5	few	CASSSLSGQNQPQHF	TGTGCCAGCAGTTCCCTCTCGGGACAAAATCAGCCCCAGCATTTT
TRBV3-1/TRBV3-2	.	TRBJ2-5	.	CASSQVTYQETQYF	TGTGCCAGCAGCCAAGTCACTTATCAAGAGACCCAGTACTTC
TRBV5-6	TRBD2	TRBJ2-3	.	CASSSLLAGGKLDTQYF	TGTGCCAGCAGCTCTTTACTAGCGGGGGGGAAACTGGATACGCAGTATTTT
TRBV28	.	TRBJ1-5	.	CASSLGFQGPQHF	TGTGCCAGCAGTCTAGGTTTCCAAGGGCCCCAGCATTTT
TRBV11-2	.	TRBJ2-7	.	CASSLYPGHLSYEQYF	TGTGCCAGCAGCCTTTACCCGGGACACCTCTCCTACGAGCAGTACTTC
TRBV7-2	TRBD1	TRBJ2-2	.	CASSNRDRNTGELFF	TGTGCCAGCAGCAACCGGGACAGGAACACCGGGGAGCTGTTTTTT
TRBV5-1	.	TRBJ2-5	.	CASSLGPQSPRGETQYF	TGCGCCAGCAGCTTGGGCCCCCAGAGCCCGCGGGGAGAGACCCAGTACTTC
TRBV3-1/TRBV3-2	TRBD2	TRBJ2-6	.	CASSQAGASGSSGANVLTF	TGTGCCAGCAGCCAAGCTGGGGCTAGCGGGAGCTCTGGGGCCAACGTCCTGACTTTC
TRBV28	TRBD1	TRBJ1-1	.	CASSSGGEDTEAFF	TGTGCCAGCAGTTCAGGGGGCGAGGACACTGAAGCTTTCTTT
TRBV10-3	TRBD1	TRBJ2-2	.	CAISGTANTGELFF	TGTGCCATCAGCGGGACAGCGAACACCGGGGAGCTGTTTTTT